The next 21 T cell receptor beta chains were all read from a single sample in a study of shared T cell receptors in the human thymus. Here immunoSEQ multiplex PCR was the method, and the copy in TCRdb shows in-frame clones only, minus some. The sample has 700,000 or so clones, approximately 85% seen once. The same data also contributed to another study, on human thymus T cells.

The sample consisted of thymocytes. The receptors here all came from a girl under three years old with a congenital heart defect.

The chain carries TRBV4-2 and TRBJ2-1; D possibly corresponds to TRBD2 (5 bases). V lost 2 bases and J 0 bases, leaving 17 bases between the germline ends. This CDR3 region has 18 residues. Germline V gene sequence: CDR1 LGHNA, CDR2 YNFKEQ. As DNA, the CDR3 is TGTGCCAGCAGCCAATCCTCCGAGGGCAACCCCTCCTACAATGAGCAGTTCTTC. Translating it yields CASSQSSEGNPSYNEQFF.

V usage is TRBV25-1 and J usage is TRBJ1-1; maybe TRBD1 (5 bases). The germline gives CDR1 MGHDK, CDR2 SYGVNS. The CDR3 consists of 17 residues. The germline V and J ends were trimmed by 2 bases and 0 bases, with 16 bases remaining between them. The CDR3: CASSEDSLRQMNTEAFF. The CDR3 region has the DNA TGTGCCAGCAGTGAAGACTCCCTAAGACAGATGAACACTGAAGCTTTCTTT.

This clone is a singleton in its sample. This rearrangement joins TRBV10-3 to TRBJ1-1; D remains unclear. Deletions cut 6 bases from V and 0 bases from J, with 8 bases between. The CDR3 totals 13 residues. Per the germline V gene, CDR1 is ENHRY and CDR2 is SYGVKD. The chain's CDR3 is CAISDKVNTEAFF. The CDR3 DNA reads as TGTGCCATCAGCGACAAGGTGAACACTGAAGCTTTCTTT.

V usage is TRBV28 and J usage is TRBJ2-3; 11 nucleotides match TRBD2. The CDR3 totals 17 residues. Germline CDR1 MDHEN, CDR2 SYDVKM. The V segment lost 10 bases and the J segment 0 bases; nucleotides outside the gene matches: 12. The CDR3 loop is CATRLAGSTTSTDTQYF. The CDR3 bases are TGTGCCACCCGACTAGCGGGAAGCACCACTAGCACAGATACGCAGTATTTT.

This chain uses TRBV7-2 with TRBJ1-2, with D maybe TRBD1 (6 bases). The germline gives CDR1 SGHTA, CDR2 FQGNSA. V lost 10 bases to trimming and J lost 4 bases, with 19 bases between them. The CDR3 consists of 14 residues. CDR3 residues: CATTLGGRGYGYTF. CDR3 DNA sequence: TGTGCCACCACTCTCGGGGGGCGCGGCTATGGCTACACCTTC.

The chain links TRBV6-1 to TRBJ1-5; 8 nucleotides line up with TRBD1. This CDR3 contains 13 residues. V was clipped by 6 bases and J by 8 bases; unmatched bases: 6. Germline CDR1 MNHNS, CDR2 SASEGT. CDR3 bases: TGTGCCAGCAGAGGACAGGGCAGGGAGCCCCAGCATTTT. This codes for CASRGQGREPQHF.

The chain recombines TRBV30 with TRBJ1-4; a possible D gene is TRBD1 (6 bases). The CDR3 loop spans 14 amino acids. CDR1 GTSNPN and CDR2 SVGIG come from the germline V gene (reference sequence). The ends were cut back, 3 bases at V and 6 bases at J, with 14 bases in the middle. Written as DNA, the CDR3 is TGTGCCTGGAGACCCGAGGGGGGGCATGAAAAACTGTTTTTT. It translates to CAWRPEGGHEKLFF.

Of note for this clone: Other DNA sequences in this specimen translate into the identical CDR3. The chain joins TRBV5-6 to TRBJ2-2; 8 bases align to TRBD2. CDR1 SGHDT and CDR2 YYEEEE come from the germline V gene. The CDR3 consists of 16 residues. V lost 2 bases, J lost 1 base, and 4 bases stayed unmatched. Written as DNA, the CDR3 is TGTGCCAGCAGCTTCGGGGGGGCTAAGAACACCGGGGAGCTGTTTTTT. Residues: CASSFGGAKNTGELFF.

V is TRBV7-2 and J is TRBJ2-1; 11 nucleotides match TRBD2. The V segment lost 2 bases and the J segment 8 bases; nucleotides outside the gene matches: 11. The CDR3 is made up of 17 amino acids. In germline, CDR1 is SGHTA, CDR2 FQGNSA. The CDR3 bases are TGTGCCAGCAGCTTAAGATCCCTTAGCGGGGGGGGTTATGAGCAGTTCTTC. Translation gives CASSLRSLSGGGYEQFF.

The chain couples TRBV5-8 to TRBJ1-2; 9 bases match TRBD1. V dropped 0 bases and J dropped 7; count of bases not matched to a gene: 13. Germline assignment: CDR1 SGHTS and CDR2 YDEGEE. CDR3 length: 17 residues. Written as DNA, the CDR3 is TGTGCCAGCAGCTTGGAGGTACACAGGGGGCGCGAGGGTGGCTACACCTTC. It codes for CASSLEVHRGREGGYTF.

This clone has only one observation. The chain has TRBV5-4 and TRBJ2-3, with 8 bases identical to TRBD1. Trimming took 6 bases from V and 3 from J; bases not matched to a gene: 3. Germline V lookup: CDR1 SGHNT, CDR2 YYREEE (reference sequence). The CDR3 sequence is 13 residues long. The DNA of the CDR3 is TGTGCCAGCATAAACAGGGGGACAGATACGCAGTATTTT. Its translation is CASINRGTDTQYF.

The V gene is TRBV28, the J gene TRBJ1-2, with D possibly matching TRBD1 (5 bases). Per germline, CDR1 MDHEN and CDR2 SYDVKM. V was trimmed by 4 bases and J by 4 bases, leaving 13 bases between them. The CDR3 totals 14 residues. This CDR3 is CASSSGGIGYGYTF. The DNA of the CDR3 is TGTGCCAGCAGTTCGGGGGGAATAGGCTATGGCTACACCTTC.

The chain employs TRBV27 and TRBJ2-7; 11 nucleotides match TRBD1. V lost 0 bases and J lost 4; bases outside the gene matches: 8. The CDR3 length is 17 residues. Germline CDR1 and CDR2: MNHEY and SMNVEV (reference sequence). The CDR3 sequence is CASSLSRGGTGGYEQYF. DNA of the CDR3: TGTGCCAGCAGTTTATCCCGAGGTGGGACAGGGGGATACGAGCAGTACTTC.

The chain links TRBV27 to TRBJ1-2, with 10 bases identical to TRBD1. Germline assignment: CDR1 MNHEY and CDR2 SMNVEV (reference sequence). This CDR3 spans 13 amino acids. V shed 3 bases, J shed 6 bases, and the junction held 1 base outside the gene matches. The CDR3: CASSFDRGHGYTF. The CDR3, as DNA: TGTGCCAGCAGTTTCGACAGGGGGCATGGCTACACCTTC.

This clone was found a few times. CDR3 nucleotides: TGCGCCAGCAGCCAAGGGACAGGGCTTAACTATGGCTACACCTTC. Translation: CASSQGTGLNYGYTF. This chain connects TRBV4-1 to TRBJ1-2; 8 nucleotides align to TRBD1. This CDR3 is 15 amino acids long. CDR1 is MGHRA, CDR2 YSYEKL, per germline. V lost 1 base and J lost 1; bases outside the gene matches: 2.

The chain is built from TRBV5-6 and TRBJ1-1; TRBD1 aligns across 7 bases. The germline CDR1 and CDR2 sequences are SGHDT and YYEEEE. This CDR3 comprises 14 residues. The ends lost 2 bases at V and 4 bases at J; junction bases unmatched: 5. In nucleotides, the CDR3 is TGTGCCAGCAGCTTCGAGTCAGGGGGCACTGAAGCTTTCTTT. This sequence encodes CASSFESGGTEAFF.

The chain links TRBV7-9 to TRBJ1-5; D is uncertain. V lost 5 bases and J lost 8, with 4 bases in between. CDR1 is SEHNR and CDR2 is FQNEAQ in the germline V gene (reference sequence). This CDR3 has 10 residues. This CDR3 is CASSPEPQHF. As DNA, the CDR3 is TGTGCCAGCAGCCCGGAGCCCCAGCATTTT.

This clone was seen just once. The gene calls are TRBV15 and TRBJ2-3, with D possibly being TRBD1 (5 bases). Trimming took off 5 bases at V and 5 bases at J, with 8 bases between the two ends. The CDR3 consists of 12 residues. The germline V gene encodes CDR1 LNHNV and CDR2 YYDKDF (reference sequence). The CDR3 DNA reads TGTGCCACCAGCCAGGGTGGAGATACGCAGTATTTT. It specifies CATSQGGDTQYF.

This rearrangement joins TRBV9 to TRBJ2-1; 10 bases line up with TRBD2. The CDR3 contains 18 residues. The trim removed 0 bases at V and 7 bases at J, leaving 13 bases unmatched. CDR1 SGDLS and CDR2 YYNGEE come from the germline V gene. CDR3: CASSVGERGGDRGNEQFF. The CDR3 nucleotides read TGTGCCAGCAGCGTAGGTGAGCGGGGGGGCGATAGGGGTAATGAGCAGTTCTTC.

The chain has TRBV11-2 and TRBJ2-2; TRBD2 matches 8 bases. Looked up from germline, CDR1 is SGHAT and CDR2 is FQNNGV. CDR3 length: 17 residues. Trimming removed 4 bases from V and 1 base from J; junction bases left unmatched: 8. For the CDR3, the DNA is TGTGCCAGCAGCTCAAATAGCGGGGTAGAGAACACCGGGGAGCTGTTTTTT. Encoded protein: CASSSNSGVENTGELFF.

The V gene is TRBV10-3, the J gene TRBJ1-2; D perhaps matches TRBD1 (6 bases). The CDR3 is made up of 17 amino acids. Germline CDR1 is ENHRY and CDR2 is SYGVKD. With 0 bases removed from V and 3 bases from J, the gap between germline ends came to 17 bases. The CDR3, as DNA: TGTGCCATCAGTGAGTCATGGAGTCAACCAGGGGACTATGGCTACACCTTC. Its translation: CAISESWSQPGDYGYTF.